A single T cell receptor beta chain is shown here with its context. No cognate antigen has been identified for it. No clone much larger than this one lies a single base away; base qualities are absent. The library was produced with the immunoSEQ multiplex PCR assay. For the multiplex PCR, a mixture combining 60 forward primers for TCR Vbeta segments and 13 reverse primers for TCR Jbeta segments was used. A multiplex PCR assay on genomic DNA amplified the CDR3 region of rearranged TCR beta genes. On the Illumina HiSeq System, the amplified TCR beta libraries were sequenced as 87-base-pair reads. Per the original workflow: A later analysis counted 75 million to 100 million unique TCR beta chains across the roughly 700 repertoires, and 10 million to 12 million of these chains were shared by at least two donors. To remove PCR and sequencing errors, raw reads were error-corrected and collapsed into unique sequences using a nearest-neighbor algorithm that merged closely related sequences. V, D and J gene segments were assigned by aligning CDR3 sequences to IMGT reference sequences. For a sequence to be retained, a match of at least six nucleotides was required to both a V gene segment and a J gene segment. A rearrangement was called productive if the CDR3 had no stop codons and remained in frame with V and J, and every other rearrangement was called non-productive. Following IMGT convention, CDR3 was defined as the stretch from the second conserved V-encoded cysteine to the conserved J-encoded phenylalanine. The earlier analysis of a few hundred of the donors excluded sequences that lacked an unambiguous match to a single V gene segment. In an earlier analysis of around 600 of the donors, V segments were called functional above 56.7% productive rearrangements and were called segregating when the between-donor standard deviation exceeded 5%. A statistical classification framework was built for diagnosing cytomegalovirus status from the catalog of TCR beta chain sequences. In a later analysis, V and J genes were assigned by comparing TCR nucleotide sequences against IMGT/GENE-DB human TR gene sequences. The TCRdist pipeline was used in a later analysis to assign CDR3 sequences and most-parsimonious VDJ recombination scenarios. In a later analysis, every TCR beta chain was defined by the combination of its CDR3 amino acid sequence and its V-gene family, and reads without a unique V-gene family were dropped. To address suspected cross-contamination and a sequencing artifact, a later analysis removed several hundred highly shared, low-generation-probability nucleotide sequences. In a later analysis, a clonal expansion index was calculated for each public chain from normalized within-repertoire ranks of inferred template counts. In a later analysis, generation probabilities were computed using a VDJ recombination model fitted to out-of-frame rearrangements, and the results were checked against IGoR. Hypergeometric tests were used in a later analysis to score TCR-TCR, TCR-HLA and TCR-CMV co-occurrence, with a repertoire-size bias correction applied to the TCR pairs. A later analysis estimated false discovery rates by permuting HLA or CMV assignments 20 times. In a later analysis, co-occurring TCRs were grouped with DBSCAN, and TCRdist sequence similarity was added when clustering was performed within HLA-allele-positive subsets. Co-occurrence clustering excluded repertoires with fewer than 30,000 or more than 120,000 public chains, plus five with anomalous nucleotide sharing. TCRdb mirrors the immuneACCESS table, restricted to in-frame sequences. Some clones are absent from its copies; in checked studies, under half trace to an unresolved V gene, and the reason for the others is unknown. That table gives V, J and clone size, and the DNA gave D and trimming. In all, the sample holds roughly 300,000 clones, and 86% of those were seen once. The top ten hold almost 4% of the sample.

The cohort consisted of more than 650 healthy bone marrow donors. All cohort members were sampled while nominally healthy, although unrecorded immune exposures were likely present. The donor was CMV seropositive and was included in the group of about 290 seropositive cohort members. Every donor gave a peripheral blood sample, and the peripheral blood mononuclear cells from that sample were used for TCR beta sequencing. The Qiagen DNeasy Blood Extraction Kit was used to extract genomic DNA from the blood cell samples. This sample was included in a study of cytomegalovirus exposure and HLA in healthy donors (TCRdb year 2017). At the level of the whole study: According to an earlier analysis of around 600 of the donors, 150 million to 200 million T cells yielded approximately 120 million unique TCR beta sequences and about 300 Gb of sequence data. The genetic ancestry cluster associated with self-reported Caucasian donors included about 84% of the roughly 390 genotyped donors. A later genetic analysis took genome-wide SNP genotypes for about 65% of the 666 donors and used that subset as a discovery cohort. Besides the first cohort of 666 subjects, a separate validation cohort made up of over 100 different subjects was used. A later analysis re-examined previously published TCR beta repertoires from around 670 donors and added high-resolution HLA genotyping to investigate patterns of TCR occurrence. On average, approximately 250,000 unique TCR beta nucleotide sequences were sequenced per donor among 350 to 400 genotyped donors of the cohort, with 15% to 20% of those sequences being non-productive. Roughly 5 DR-DQ haplotypes were handled as single units for association and clustering, since linkage in the cohort was strong. Every repertoire in the discovery cohort had been generated on one and the same sequencing platform. The study was designed to test whether signatures of past pathogen exposure could be identified by cataloging public T cell receptors. Donor age, sex, ethnicity and CMV serostatus were compiled alongside the repertoire data. Typing coverage varied by locus: roughly 620-640 donors for A, B, C, DRB1 and DQB1; around 560 for DQA1; more than 600 for DPA1; under 490 for DPB1. An earlier analysis of fewer than 750 of the donors used high-throughput TCR beta sequencing to judge whether each TCR beta V gene segment behaved as functional or pseudogenic. Roughly 300 gigabases of sequencing data and 78 million or so unique TCR sequences were included in an early release covering over 600 HLA-typed donors. The study combined high-throughput TCR immunosequencing, statistical association of individual TCRs with disease status, and machine learning to predict cytomegalovirus infection status. The T cell repertoires of under 750 subjects were profiled by immunosequencing and related to cytomegalovirus serostatus. Class I and class II HLA loci were covered by the typing at four-digit resolution. Rather than using new phenotypic data, the later analysis identified candidate immune exposures from TCR beta sequences and from how often those sequences occurred across donors.

Paper-wide results and their limitations: Linkage disequilibrium might explain the correlated functional status among segregating V segments, but an unknown experimental factor could not be ruled out. Assigning TCR associations to individual alleles was difficult when HLA alleles, especially DR and DQ, strongly co-occurred. In a later analysis, the rate of TCR association differed among HLA loci, with DRB1 alleles having the most associated TCRs and HLA-C alleles having the fewest. In a later analysis, most CMV-associated TCR beta chains were found to appear HLA-restricted, with HLA associations seemingly driven largely by CMV exposure. Across donors, most TCR sequences were observed very rarely, whereas some public TCRs were present in many individuals. At a false discovery rate of 0.05, a later analysis linked under 20,000 TCR beta sequences to specific HLA alleles. A later analysis reported that several top co-occurrence clusters appeared linked to parvovirus B19, influenza, CMV and Epstein-Barr virus. A later genetic analysis reported fewer N-insertions in productive TCRs among donors in an Asian-associated ancestry cluster than the roughly 700-donor mean. Only TCR beta chains were sequenced in this cohort, and the absence of alpha or paired-chain data limited detectable features. The authors suggested that the approach could potentially be extended to other disease states and immunological phenotypes. For the cohort, immune exposure information was limited to CMV serostatus. In an earlier analysis of under 600 of the donors, most TCR beta V segments were observed in productive rearrangements about 87% or about 30% of the time, broadly matching IMGT annotations. A further reported finding was that TCR beta sequences accurately predicted the HLA-A and HLA-B alleles for most subjects in the first cohort. In a later genetic analysis, a missense DCLRE1C variant was associated with V-gene and J-gene trimming of TCR beta chains, and the association was replicated in an independent cohort. A few of the identified cytomegalovirus-associated TCR beta chains were confirmed in vitro to be specific for cytomegalovirus antigens. In the study, approximately 150 TCR beta chains were listed as associated with cytomegalovirus. Sequencing depth was assumed to be roughly uniform across donors in the presence/absence analyses, though that assumption may not hold. Because counts were too low, about 18 rarely observed V segments, including chromosome 9 orphons, were excluded from the earlier analysis of several hundred of the donors. In both the original and validation cohorts, the classifier was reported to diagnose cytomegalovirus status with high specificity and sensitivity. A cluster of highly shared sequence variants was judged likely to be a technical artifact of the sequencing pipeline. In a later analysis, HLA-associated TCR beta chains were found to be more clonally expanded and to have lower generation probabilities than equally common non-associated chains. Because HLA typing was unavailable for some donors at each locus, only the typed subset was used in association tests.

The clonotype comes from a man aged 40-49 years in good health and CMV-seropositive. The sequenced material came from PBMCs.

The DNA reads as follows: TGTGCCAGCAGCTTAGTTCTGGGTAGCGCAGATACGCAGTATTTT. It specifies CASSLVLGSADTQYF. In this chain, TRBV7-9 is recombined with TRBJ2-3; the D gene is possibly TRBD2, with 5 bases matching. Counted from cysteine to phenylalanine, this CDR3 has 15 amino acids. Only CDR3 DNA is held: 45 bases, read in frame from base 1. Cut back by 1 base and 4 bases, the V and J ends lie 12 bases apart. Based on the germline V gene (reference sequence), the CDR1 and CDR2 sequences are SEHNR and FQNEAQ. With all but the CDR3 taken from the reference TRBV7-9 and TRBJ2-3 genes, the full variable domain is: DTGVSQNPRHKITKRGQNVTFRCDPISEHNRLYWYRQTLGQGPEFLTYFQNEAQLEKSRLLSDRFSAERPKGSFSTLEIQRTEQGDSAMYLCASSLVLGSADTQYFGPGTRLTVL.